Given below is one TCR beta chain in context. As yet, its antigen is unknown. These data are taken from a study of T cells in localized non-small cell lung cancer. The germline CDR1 and CDR2 sequences are LGHNA and YSLEER. V lost 0 bases and J lost 10, with 10 bases in between. The CDR3 contains 13 residues. Repertoires were generated with immunoSEQ multiplex PCR, while TCRdb's copy carries only in-frame clones and drops some. The table records around 26,000 clones, 88% of them present only once. Broader study findings: A median approximately 57 of the top 100 tumor clones appeared in adjacent lung. The tumor had only one region sequenced, so heterogeneity remains possible. Measurement of T cell clonality placed uninvolved adjacent lung highest, above the level in tumor.

This receptor was obtained from a woman aged 40-70 years with stage III lung adenocarcinoma. Source: peripheral blood mononuclear cells, taken before any cancer treatment. The chain employs TRBV4-3 and TRBJ2-1; D is ambiguous. CDR3 nucleotide sequence: TGCGCCAGCAGCCAAGAGGCTTTAAGGGAGCAGTTCTTC. Protein product: CASSQEALREQFF.